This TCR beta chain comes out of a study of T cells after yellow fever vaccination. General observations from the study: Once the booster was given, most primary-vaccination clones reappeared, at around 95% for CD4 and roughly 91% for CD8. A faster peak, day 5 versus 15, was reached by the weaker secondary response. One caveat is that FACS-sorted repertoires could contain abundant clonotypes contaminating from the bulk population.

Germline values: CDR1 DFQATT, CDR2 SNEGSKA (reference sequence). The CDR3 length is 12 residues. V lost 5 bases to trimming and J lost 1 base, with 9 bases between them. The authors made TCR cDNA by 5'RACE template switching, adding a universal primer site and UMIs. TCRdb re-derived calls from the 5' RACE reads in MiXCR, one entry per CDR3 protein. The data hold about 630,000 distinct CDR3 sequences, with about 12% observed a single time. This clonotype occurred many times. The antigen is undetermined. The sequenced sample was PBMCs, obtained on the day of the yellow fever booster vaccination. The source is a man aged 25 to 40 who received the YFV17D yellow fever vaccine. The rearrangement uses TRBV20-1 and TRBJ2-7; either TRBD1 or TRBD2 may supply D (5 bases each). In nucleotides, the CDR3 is TGCAGTGCTCCAGGGAGTTCCTACGAGCAGTACTTC. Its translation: CSAPGSSYEQYF.